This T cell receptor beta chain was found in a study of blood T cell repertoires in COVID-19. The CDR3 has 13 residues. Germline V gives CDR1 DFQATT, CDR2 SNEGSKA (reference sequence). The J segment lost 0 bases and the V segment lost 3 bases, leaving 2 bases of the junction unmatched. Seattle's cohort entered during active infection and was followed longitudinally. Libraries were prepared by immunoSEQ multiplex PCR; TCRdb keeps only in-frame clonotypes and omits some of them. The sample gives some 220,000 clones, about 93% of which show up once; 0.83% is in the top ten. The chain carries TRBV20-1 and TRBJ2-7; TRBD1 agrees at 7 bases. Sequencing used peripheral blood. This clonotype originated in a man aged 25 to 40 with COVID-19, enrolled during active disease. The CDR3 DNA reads TGCAGTGCTAGTGGGACAGTCTCCTACGAGCAGTACTTC. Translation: CSASGTVSYEQYF.